This T cell receptor (beta chain) is drawn from a study of T cells in Graves' hyperthyroidism and ophthalmopathy. Fresh peripheral blood, about 9.9 ml, yielded the PBMCs. In regard to this clonotype: Its target is unknown.

Study-wide findings and caveats: Using 13 V-J features, a model discriminated ophthalmopathy from stable hyperthyroidism. The model made its ophthalmopathy prediction, and onset followed a median approximately 6.5 months later. Most expanded thyroid clonotypes above 0.001 also appeared in blood.

Amplification targeted TCR beta CDR3 regions from RNA transcripts. An initial round of RT-PCR targeting the TCR CDR3 relied on the HTBI primer set. TCRdb reprocessed the multiplex PCR reads with MiXCR, giving one entry per CDR3 protein. The sample records more than 45,000 distinct CDR3 sequences, approximately 50% being singletons. The CDR3 extends over 15 amino acids. CDR1 and CDR2 from the germline V gene are LNHDA and SQIVND (reference sequence). With V trimmed by 3 bases and J by 0 bases, 3 bases remained unmatched. This chain uses TRBV19 with TRBJ2-3; 7 bases are a match to TRBD2. The sequence came from a woman aged 25 to 45 with Graves' ophthalmopathy. The sequencing input was blood. The CDR3 DNA reads as TGTGCCAGTAGTATGAGCGGGACTAGCACAGATACGCAGTATTTT. This encodes CASSMSGTSTDTQYF.